The 19 T cell receptor beta chains reported below all come from one sample, sequenced in a study of patients and donors after allogeneic stem cell transplantation. TCRdb ran MiXCR on the RT-PCR reads and lists one entry per CDR3 protein. The table shows under 200,000 distinct CDR3 sequences, with about 30% occurring only once. Source material: blood, either unsorted or a sorted T cell fraction (not recorded which). The receptors derive from a human donor who was either an allogeneic HSCT recipient or a stem cell or donor lymphocyte infusion donor (not recorded which). It is not recorded whose cells these are; they may come from a transplant donor.

This clonotype was seen more than once but under ten times. V gene TRBV30 combines with J gene TRBJ1-2; possibly TRBD1 for D (5 bases). Germline V gene sequence: CDR1 GTSNPN, CDR2 SVGIG (reference sequence). CDR3 length: 14 residues. Trimming pared 2 bases from V and 5 bases from J, leaving 15 bases between. This CDR3 reads CAWSTTGTLYGYTF. CDR3 DNA sequence: TGTGCCTGGAGTACAACCGGGACCCTTTATGGCTACACCTTC.

The chain carries TRBV11-2 and TRBJ2-2; no reliable D call. Trimming cost V 2 bases and J 0 bases, with 7 bases left between them. Germline V gene data show CDR1 as SGHAT and CDR2 as FQNNGV. This CDR3 is 15 amino acids long. In DNA, the CDR3 is TGTGCCAGCAGCTTATCACGGACGAACACCGGGGAGCTGTTTTTT. Translated, it gives CASSLSRTNTGELFF.

The V gene is TRBV4-2, the J gene TRBJ2-7; TRBD1 might be the D (5 bases). CDR3 length equals 14 residues. Trimming removed 0 bases from V and 2 bases from J, with 8 bases in between. Germline V gives CDR1 LGHNA, CDR2 YNFKEQ. The CDR3 spells CASSQDGQAYEQYF. DNA of the CDR3: TGTGCCAGCAGCCAAGACGGACAAGCCTACGAGCAGTACTTC.

A few counts support this clonotype. The chain uses TRBV6-6 and TRBJ1-5; D perhaps matches TRBD1 (6 bases). Germline V gene lookup returns CDR1 MNHNY and CDR2 SVGAGI (reference sequence). The CDR3 totals 15 residues. V lost 7 bases and J lost 5, with 18 bases in between. The CDR3 DNA is TGTGCCAGCATCGAGGTCCGGAGGGGGGATCAGCCCCAGCATTTT. Its translation is CASIEVRRGDQPQHF.

This clonotype was counted only a few times. The rearrangement uses TRBV4-3 and TRBJ2-7; no clear D gene. This CDR3 spans 12 amino acids. Trimming removed 0 bases from V and 4 bases from J, with 4 bases in between. The germline V gene encodes CDR1 LGHNA and CDR2 YSLEER. In DNA, the CDR3 is TGCGCCAGCAGCCAAGATGGGTACGAGCAGTACTTC. It yields the protein CASSQDGYEQYF.

The chain combines TRBV20-1 with TRBJ2-7; no clear D gene. The CDR3 runs to 16 residues. Trimming stripped 4 bases from V and 4 bases from J, with 23 bases between. Germline assignment: CDR1 DFQATT and CDR2 SNEGSKA (reference sequence). Here the CDR3 DNA reads TGCAGTGCTAATACCCTTATAGGGATGCTATTATACGAGCAGTACTTC. Translation gives CSANTLIGMLLYEQYF.

Comment on this clonotype: One end of the junction varies from germline; a read error may be responsible. The chain links TRBV9 to TRBJ1-1; TRBD1 agrees at 8 bases. Germline CDR1 reads SGDLS; CDR2 reads YYNGEE. This CDR3 region has 14 residues. CDR3 protein: CASSSRTGNAEAFF. CDR3 in DNA: TGTGCCAGCAGTAGTCGGACAGGGAACGCTGAAGCTTTCTTT.

The gene calls are TRBV6-5 and TRBJ2-7; tentative D call: TRBD1 (6 bases). V was clipped by 2 bases and J by 4 bases, with 9 bases between them. In germline, CDR1 is MNHEY, CDR2 SVGAGI. The length of the CDR3 is 13 residues. Here the CDR3 DNA reads TGTGCCAGCAGTTACCTACAGGGTTACGAGCAGTACTTC. This codes for CASSYLQGYEQYF.

This clonotype is a singleton in its sample. The chain links TRBV24-1 to TRBJ2-2; D is unresolved. Germline V gene lookup returns CDR1 KGHDR and CDR2 SFDVKD. Trimming left V 5 bases short and J 3 bases short, with 12 bases between. The CDR3 covers 15 residues. The CDR3 DNA reads as TGTGCCACCAGTGGCTGGGGTATTGACACCGGGGAGCTGTTTTTT. Amino acid sequence: CATSGWGIDTGELFF.

This sequence joins TRBV25-1 and TRBJ2-7; 7 positions match TRBD1. Germline V gene data show CDR1 as MGHDK and CDR2 as SYGVNS. The CDR3 has 17 residues. V shed 3 bases, J shed 1 base, and the junction held 12 bases outside the gene matches. CDR3 coding DNA: TGTGCCAGCAGTGAGTCCTATTGGACAGGCGCGTCCTACGAGCAGTACTTC. Residues: CASSESYWTGASYEQYF.

This chain joins TRBV24-1 and TRBJ2-1; 10 bases are a match to TRBD2. V dropped 3 bases and J dropped 10; count of bases not matched to a gene: 11. CDR1 and CDR2 (germline): KGHDR, SFDVKD. This CDR3 has 16 residues. CDR3 residues: CATSDPLAGVGEEQFF. CDR3 in DNA: TGTGCCACCAGTGATCCTCTAGCGGGGGTAGGGGAGGAGCAGTTCTTC.

This clonotype has only a few counts. The genes are TRBV9 and TRBJ2-7, with D uncertain. Germline CDR1 SGDLS, CDR2 YYNGEE. The V end was cut by 0 bases, the J end by 2 bases, with 6 bases between. The CDR3 runs to 13 residues. The CDR3 DNA reads as TGTGCCAGCAGCGTAGGGGCCCCCTACGAGCAGTACTTC. Translating gives CASSVGAPYEQYF.

The chain links TRBV4-3 to TRBJ1-1, with D unresolved. V gave up 1 base and J gave up 1 base, with 7 bases separating them. The V gene's germline CDR1 is LGHNA and CDR2 YSLEER. This CDR3 comprises 14 residues. Here the CDR3 DNA reads TGCGCCAGCAGCCAAGGACCCCAGAACACTGAAGCTTTCTTT. Its protein product is CASSQGPQNTEAFF.

Worth noting for this clonotype: Given the absence of the conserved phenylalanine or tryptophan at the CDR3 end, a read error is likely. The gene calls are TRBV4-3 and TRBJ2-7, with TRBD2 identical over 9 bases. The trim removed 0 bases at V and 9 bases at J, leaving 9 bases unmatched. In germline, CDR1 is LGHNA, CDR2 YSLEER. This CDR3 comprises 15 residues. CDR3 sequence reads: CASSQDWLAGPSQYS. In DNA, the CDR3 is TGCGCCAGCAGCCAAGATTGGCTAGCGGGGCCCTCGCAGTACTCC.

V is TRBV7-2 and J is TRBJ2-1, with TRBD2 matching 7 bases. This CDR3 is 15 amino acids long. Germline V gene lookup returns CDR1 SGHTA and CDR2 FQGNSA. The CDR3 region is CATQLRRENRNEQFF. The CDR3 DNA follows: TGTGCGACCCAACTTCGGCGGGAGAATCGGAATGAGCAGTTCTTC.

This clonotype was counted between two and nine times. The chain combines TRBV7-9 with TRBJ2-7; 12 bases are a match to TRBD2. The junction had 4 bases not matched to a gene; V was cut back by 7 bases and J by 3 bases. Germline V gene data show CDR1 as SEHNR and CDR2 as FQNEAQ (reference sequence). This CDR3 has 14 amino acids. The chain's CDR3 is CASKRLAGDYEQYF. DNA of the CDR3: TGTGCCAGCAAGAGACTAGCGGGAGACTACGAGCAGTACTTC.

This clonotype appeared a few times. The chain links TRBV9 to TRBJ2-3; D uncertain. This CDR3 has 14 residues. Germline assignment: CDR1 SGDLS and CDR2 YYNGEE. The V gene lost 3 bases and the J gene lost 6 bases, with 14 bases spanning the gap. The chain's CDR3 is CASSARPSVDTQYF. CDR3 coding DNA: TGTGCCAGCAGCGCCCGGCCTTCTGTGGATACGCAGTATTTT. Full variable domain (rest looked up from reference TRBV9 and TRBJ2-3): DSGVTQTPKHLITATGQRVTLRCSPRSGDLSVYWYQQSLDQGLQFLIQYYNGEERAKGNILERFSAQQFPDLHSELNLSSLELGDSALYFCASSARPSVDTQYFGPGTRLTVL.

Comment on this clonotype: Sequence at one end of the junction differs from germline and may be a read error. The chain has TRBV7-2 and TRBJ1-2; no definite D call. Germline lookup yields CDR1 SGHTA and CDR2 FQGNSA. The CDR3 totals 13 residues. This CDR3 is CAGSQGLTYGYTF. DNA of the CDR3: TGTGCCGGCAGCCAAGGACTGACCTATGGCTACACCTTC.

The sample holds a few counts of this clonotype. The V call is TRBV12-3 or TRBV12-4, the J call TRBJ2-1; 8 nucleotides match TRBD2. V shed 7 bases and J 0 bases; nucleotides not matched to a gene: 11. The CDR3 covers 17 residues. DNA for the CDR3: TGTGCCAGCACCTGGGTAGCGGGGCGACACTCCTACAATGAGCAGTTCTTC. This codes for CASTWVAGRHSYNEQFF.